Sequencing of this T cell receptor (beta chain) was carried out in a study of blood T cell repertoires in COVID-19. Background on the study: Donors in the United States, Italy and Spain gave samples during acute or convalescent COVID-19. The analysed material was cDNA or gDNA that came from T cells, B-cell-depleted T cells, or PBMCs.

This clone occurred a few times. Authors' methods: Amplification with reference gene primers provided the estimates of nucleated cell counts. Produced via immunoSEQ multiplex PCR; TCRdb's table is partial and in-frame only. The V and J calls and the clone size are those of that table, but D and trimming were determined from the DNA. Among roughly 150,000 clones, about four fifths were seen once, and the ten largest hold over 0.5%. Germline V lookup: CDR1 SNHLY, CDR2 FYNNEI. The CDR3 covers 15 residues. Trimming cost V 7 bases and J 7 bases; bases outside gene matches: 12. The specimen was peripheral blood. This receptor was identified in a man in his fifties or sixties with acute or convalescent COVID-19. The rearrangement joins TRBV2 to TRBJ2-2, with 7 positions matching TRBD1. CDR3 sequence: CASKNRGAINGELFF. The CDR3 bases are TGTGCCAGCAAAAACAGGGGCGCGATTAACGGGGAGCTGTTTTTT. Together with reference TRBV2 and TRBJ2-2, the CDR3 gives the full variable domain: EPEVTQTPSHQVTQMGQEVILRCVPISNHLYFYWYRQILGQKVEFLVSFYNNEISEKSEIFDDQFSVERPDGSNFTLKIRSTKLEDSAMYFCASKNRGAINGELFFGEGSRLTVL.